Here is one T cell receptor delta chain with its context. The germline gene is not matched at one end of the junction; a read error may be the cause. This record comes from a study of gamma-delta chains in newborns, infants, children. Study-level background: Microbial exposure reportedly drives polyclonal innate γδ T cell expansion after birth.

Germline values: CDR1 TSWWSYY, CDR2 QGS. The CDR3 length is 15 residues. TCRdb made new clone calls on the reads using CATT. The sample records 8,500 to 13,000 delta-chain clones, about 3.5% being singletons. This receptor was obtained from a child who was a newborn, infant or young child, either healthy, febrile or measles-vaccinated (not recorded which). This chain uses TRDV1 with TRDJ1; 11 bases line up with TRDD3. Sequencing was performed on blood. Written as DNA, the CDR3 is TGTGCTCTTGGGCTCTCTCCTCCACTGGGGGATAGACTCATCTTT. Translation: CALGLSPPLGDRLIF.